This T cell receptor beta chain appears in the sequencing data of a study of beta chain features in type 1 diabetes. This clone was found a few times. There are 14 residues in the CDR3. Germline CDR1 is ENHRY and CDR2 is SYGVKD. After removal of 2 bases from V and 1 base from J, the junction contained 1 base not matched to a gene. The investigators reverse transcribed all of the isolated RNA, so they sequenced expressed TCRB transcripts. Measured with immunoSEQ multiplex PCR; TCRdb has only the in-frame clones, and not every one. The table includes under 450,000 clones, 14% detected once. The sequence derives from a man aged 25 to 45 in good health. The chain recombines TRBV10-3 with TRBJ2-7; TRBD1 aligns across 8 bases. The sample was naive CD4+ T cells from blood. CDR3 nucleotides: TGTGCCATCAGTGAGCGACAGGGGTCCTACGAGCAGTACTTC. Its translation: CAISERQGSYEQYF.